One sample yielded the 21 T cell receptor beta chains listed below, sequenced in a study of blood T cell repertoires in COVID-19. Sequenced by immunoSEQ multiplex PCR; TCRdb stores in-frame clones only, minus some. The sample lists 60,000 to 70,000 clones; roughly 85% were seen once. Sequenced input: peripheral blood. The receptor source for this set is a man aged 45 to 65 with acute or convalescent COVID-19.

The genes are TRBV12-3 or TRBV12-4 and TRBJ2-7; possibly TRBD2 for D (6 bases). V shed 6 bases and J shed 1 base, with 7 bases lying between them. The CDR3 is 12 residues long. The CDR3 bases are TGTGCCAGCAGCCGGGGGTCCTACGAGCAGTACGTC. Translated: CASSRGSYEQYV.

The chain employs TRBV4-1 and TRBJ2-1, with a tentative D call TRBD1 (5 bases). Germline CDR1 MGHRA, CDR2 YSYEKL. The CDR3 spans 16 residues. V lost 0 bases, J lost 0 bases, and 9 bases lay in between. The CDR3 region is CASSQESQGSYNEQFF. The CDR3 DNA reads as TGCGCCAGCAGCCAAGAATCCCAGGGCTCCTACAATGAGCAGTTCTTC.

The chain recombines TRBV5-1 with TRBJ2-5; the D gene is possibly TRBD2 (6 bases). Germline CDR1 SGHRS, CDR2 YFSETQ. V shed 2 bases and J shed 1 base, with 18 bases lying between them. This CDR3 is 17 amino acids long. The CDR3 DNA reads TGCGCCAGCAGCTTACCCCTGGGGGGTCTCACCCAAGAGACCCAGTACTTC. Its translation: CASSLPLGGLTQETQYF.

V usage is TRBV18 and J usage is TRBJ2-3, with TRBD2 identical over 9 bases. The CDR3 covers 16 residues. Germline values: CDR1 KGHSH, CDR2 LQKENI. With V trimmed by 6 bases and J by 5 bases, 12 bases remained unmatched. CDR3 residues: CASSPDGGGAGDTQYF. CDR3 nucleotide sequence: TGTGCCAGCTCGCCGGACGGCGGGGGGGCCGGAGATACGCAGTATTTT.

The chain employs TRBV2 and TRBJ2-1; maybe TRBD2 (5 bases). Looked up from germline, CDR1 is SNHLY and CDR2 is FYNNEI. The CDR3 loop spans 16 amino acids. Trimming took off 6 bases at V and 7 bases at J, with 22 bases between the two ends. In nucleotides, the CDR3 is TGTGCCAGCAGCATAGGACTTGTTTATGGTGGAAATGAGCAGTTCTTC. It is translated as CASSIGLVYGGNEQFF.

The chain recombines TRBV7-3 with TRBJ2-2; 7 nucleotides agree with TRBD1. Per the germline V gene, CDR1 is SGHTA and CDR2 is FQGTGA. The CDR3 is made up of 14 amino acids. The V gene end was trimmed by 2 bases and the J gene end by 6 bases; junction bases not matched to a gene: 3. CDR3 region: CASSLSTGPGELFF. Here the CDR3 DNA reads TGTGCCAGCAGCTTATCGACAGGGCCCGGGGAGCTGTTTTTT.

V is TRBV4-1 and J is TRBJ1-2; D is unresolved. Per germline, CDR1 MGHRA and CDR2 YSYEKL. This CDR3 spans 15 amino acids. V lost 1 base and J lost 5, with 14 bases in between. The CDR3 DNA reads TGCGCCAGCAGCCAAGTAATAGGTAGCAATTATGGCTACACCTTC. It translates to CASSQVIGSNYGYTF.

The rearrangement links TRBV30 to TRBJ2-5; 8 positions match TRBD1. Germline V lookup: CDR1 GTSNPN, CDR2 SVGIG (reference sequence). The CDR3 has 13 amino acids. The V and J ends lost 5 bases and 3 bases, in that order; junction bases with no gene match: 5. The CDR3 DNA follows: TGTGCCTGGGGGGGACAGGAGAAAGAGACCCAGTACTTC. It codes for CAWGGQEKETQYF.

The chain employs TRBV11-2 and TRBJ2-7; TRBD1 agrees at 11 bases. V gave up 1 base and J gave up 6 bases; unmatched junction bases: 2. Germline V gives CDR1 SGHAT, CDR2 FQNNGV. The length of the CDR3 is 14 residues. The CDR3 DNA reads as TGTGCCAGCAGCTTAGGGACAGGGGGCCGCGAGCAGTACTTC. Translating it yields CASSLGTGGREQYF.

CDR3 in amino acids: CASSAHPGEETQYF. CDR3 DNA sequence: TGTGCCAGCAGTGCACACCCAGGGGAAGAGACCCAGTACTTC. The chain has TRBV6-4 and TRBJ2-5, with a weak D call TRBD1 (6 bases). Germline V gene lookup returns CDR1 MRHNA and CDR2 SNTAGT. The V end was cut by 4 bases, the J end by 3 bases, with 12 bases between. CDR3 size: 14 residues.

This clone was picked up one time. The chain joins TRBV2 to TRBJ2-3, with TRBD2 matching over 14 bases. V gave up 6 bases and J gave up 1 base; unmatched junction bases: 3. The CDR3 sequence is 16 residues long. The germline V gene has CDR1 SNHLY and CDR2 FYNNEI. CDR3 in amino acids: CASSRLAGGGTDTQYF. The CDR3 nucleotides read TGTGCCAGCAGCCGACTAGCGGGGGGGGGCACAGATACGCAGTATTTT.

This clone was seen more than once but under ten times. V and J are TRBV19 and TRBJ2-3; 11 nucleotides line up with TRBD2. The germline CDR1 and CDR2 sequences are LNHDA and SQIVND (reference sequence). J lost 5 bases, V lost 5 bases, and 12 bases had no gene match. CDR3 size: 17 residues. In nucleotides, the CDR3 is TGTGCCAGTAGTCCCCCGACTAGCGGGGTAGGTGGAGATACGCAGTATTTT. Amino acids: CASSPPTSGVGGDTQYF.

This clone came up a few times. This chain connects TRBV6-4 to TRBJ1-4, with D perhaps matching TRBD1 (5 bases). Germline loops: CDR1 MRHNA, CDR2 SNTAGT. V lost 10 bases to trimming and J lost 8 bases, with 17 bases between them. The length of the CDR3 is 13 residues. The chain's CDR3 is CATPAGKGEKLFF. CDR3 DNA: TGTGCCACCCCGGCAGGGAAGGGCGAAAAACTGTTTTTT.

The gene calls are TRBV28 and TRBJ1-5, with D possibly TRBD1 on 5 matching bases. The germline gives CDR1 MDHEN, CDR2 SYDVKM. The CDR3 is 16 amino acids. The germline V and J ends were trimmed by 3 bases and 1 base, with 13 bases remaining between them. In DNA form, the CDR3 reads TGTGCCAGCAGTTTCCTTCAGGGAACGAGCAATCAGCCCCAGCATTTT. Translated, it gives CASSFLQGTSNQPQHF.

The chain uses TRBV27 and TRBJ2-2, with 16 nucleotides matching TRBD2. Trimming cost V 5 bases and J 6 bases; bases outside gene matches: 3. The CDR3 covers 16 residues. The germline V gene encodes CDR1 MNHEY and CDR2 SMNVEV (reference sequence). The CDR3 region is CASSPGTSGGAGELFF. CDR3 DNA: TGTGCCAGCAGTCCCGGGACTAGCGGGGGGGCCGGGGAGCTGTTTTTT.

This CDR3 reads CASSTQDRTYEQYF. The CDR3, as DNA: TGTGCCAGCAGTACCCAGGACAGGACCTACGAGCAGTACTTC. The chain uses TRBV28 and TRBJ2-7; TRBD1 matches at 7 bases. V dropped 5 bases and J dropped 2; count of bases not matched to a gene: 6. The CDR3 extends over 14 amino acids. In germline, CDR1 is MDHEN, CDR2 SYDVKM.

This chain joins TRBV6-6 and TRBJ2-1; D ambiguous. The CDR3 is made up of 14 amino acids. Germline CDR1 is MNHNY and CDR2 is SVGAGI (reference sequence). Trimming shortened V by 6 bases and J by 0 bases, and 9 bases separated the two germline ends. CDR3 DNA sequence: TGTGCCAGCAGCCCGACAAGCTCCTACAATGAGCAGTTCTTC. This sequence encodes CASSPTSSYNEQFF.

CDR3 sequence: CASSHQGGEQYF. Here the CDR3 DNA reads TGTGCCAGCAGCCACCAGGGGGGAGAGCAGTACTTC. This sequence joins TRBV7-3 and TRBJ2-7, with TRBD1 as a possible D gene (7 bases). The V and J ends lost 5 bases and 7 bases respectively, with 12 bases between them. Germline loops: CDR1 SGHTA, CDR2 FQGTGA. The CDR3 is made up of 12 amino acids.

The genes are TRBV9 and TRBJ2-5; 14 bases are a match to TRBD2. The germline CDR1 and CDR2 sequences are SGDLS and YYNGEE. CDR3 size: 17 residues. With V trimmed by 3 bases and J by 1 base, 5 bases remained unmatched. CDR3 amino acids: CASSEGLAGDLQETQYF. Written as DNA, the CDR3 is TGTGCCAGCAGCGAGGGACTAGCGGGGGATCTCCAAGAGACCCAGTACTTC.

The rearrangement uses TRBV19 and TRBJ1-2; 7 bases are a match to TRBD1. J gave up 0 bases and V 4 bases, and 8 bases lay outside the gene matches. Germline-derived CDR1 and CDR2 are LNHDA and SQIVND (reference sequence). The CDR3 is made up of 16 amino acids. Here the CDR3 reads CASSSRGTATNYGYTF. CDR3 DNA: TGTGCCAGTAGTAGTCGAGGGACAGCAACTAACTATGGCTACACCTTC.

This clone has more than one count but fewer than ten. V and J are TRBV3-1 (or the pseudogene TRBV3-2) and TRBJ1-6; 9 positions match TRBD1. Trimming took 7 bases from V and 9 from J; bases not matched to a gene: 7. CDR1 and CDR2 (germline): LGHDT, YNNKEL (reference sequence). This CDR3 spans 14 amino acids. CDR3 protein: CASTRTGETSPLHF. The CDR3 DNA follows: TGTGCCAGCACCCGGACAGGGGAAACTTCACCCCTCCACTTT.